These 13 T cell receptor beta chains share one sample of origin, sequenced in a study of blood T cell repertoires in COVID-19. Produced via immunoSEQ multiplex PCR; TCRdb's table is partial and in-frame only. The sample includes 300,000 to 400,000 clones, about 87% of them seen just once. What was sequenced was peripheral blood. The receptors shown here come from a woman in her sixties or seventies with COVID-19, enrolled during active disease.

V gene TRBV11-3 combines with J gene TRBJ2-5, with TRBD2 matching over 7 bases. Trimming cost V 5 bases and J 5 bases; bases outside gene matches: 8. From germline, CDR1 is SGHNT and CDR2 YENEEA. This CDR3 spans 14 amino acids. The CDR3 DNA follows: TGTGCCAGCAGCAAAGGACTAGTTCCCGAGACCCAGTACTTC. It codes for CASSKGLVPETQYF.

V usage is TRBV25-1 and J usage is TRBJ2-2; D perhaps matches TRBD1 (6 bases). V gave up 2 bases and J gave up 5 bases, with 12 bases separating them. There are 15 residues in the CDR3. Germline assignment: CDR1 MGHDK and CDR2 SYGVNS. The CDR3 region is CASSEPGTFTGELFF. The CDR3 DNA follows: TGTGCCAGCAGTGAACCCGGGACATTTACCGGGGAGCTGTTTTTT.

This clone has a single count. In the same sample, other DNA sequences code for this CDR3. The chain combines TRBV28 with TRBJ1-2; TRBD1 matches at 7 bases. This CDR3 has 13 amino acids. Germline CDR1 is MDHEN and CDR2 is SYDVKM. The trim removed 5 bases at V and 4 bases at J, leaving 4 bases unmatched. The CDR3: CASSPGQIYGYTF. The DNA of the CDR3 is TGTGCCAGCAGTCCGGGACAGATCTATGGCTACACCTTC.

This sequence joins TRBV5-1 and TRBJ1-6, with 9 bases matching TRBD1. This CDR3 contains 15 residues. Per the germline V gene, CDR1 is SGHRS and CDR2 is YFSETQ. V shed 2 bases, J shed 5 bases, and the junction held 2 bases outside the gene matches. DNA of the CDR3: TGCGCCAGCAGCTTCGGGGACAGGGATAATTCACCCCTCCACTTT. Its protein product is CASSFGDRDNSPLHF.

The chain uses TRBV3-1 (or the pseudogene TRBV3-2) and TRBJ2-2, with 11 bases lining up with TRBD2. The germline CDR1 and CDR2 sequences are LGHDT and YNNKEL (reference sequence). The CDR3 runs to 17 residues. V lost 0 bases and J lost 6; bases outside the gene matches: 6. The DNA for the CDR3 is TGTGCCAGCAGCCAAGATCGGCTAGCGGGAGGCTCCGGGGAGCTGTTTTTT. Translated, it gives CASSQDRLAGGSGELFF.

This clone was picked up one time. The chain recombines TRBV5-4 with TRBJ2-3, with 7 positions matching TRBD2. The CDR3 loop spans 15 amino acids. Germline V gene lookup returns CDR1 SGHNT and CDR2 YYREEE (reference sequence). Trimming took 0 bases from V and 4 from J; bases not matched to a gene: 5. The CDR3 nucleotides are TGTGCCAGCAGCTTGGAACTAGCGAGACCAGATACGCAGTATTTT. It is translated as CASSLELARPDTQYF. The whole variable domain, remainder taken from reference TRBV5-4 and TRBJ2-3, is ETGVTQSPTHLIKTRGQQVTLRCSSQSGHNTVSWYQQALGQGPQFIFQYYREEENGRGNFPPRFSGLQFPNYSSELNVNALELDDSALYLCASSLELARPDTQYFGPGTRLTVL.

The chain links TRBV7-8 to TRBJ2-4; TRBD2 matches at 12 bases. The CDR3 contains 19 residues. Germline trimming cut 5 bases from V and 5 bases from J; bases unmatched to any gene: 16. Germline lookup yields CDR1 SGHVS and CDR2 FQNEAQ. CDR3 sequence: CASSASSPTSGGAQNIQYF. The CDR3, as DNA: TGTGCCAGCAGCGCCTCTAGCCCGACTAGCGGGGGCGCTCAAAACATTCAGTACTTC.

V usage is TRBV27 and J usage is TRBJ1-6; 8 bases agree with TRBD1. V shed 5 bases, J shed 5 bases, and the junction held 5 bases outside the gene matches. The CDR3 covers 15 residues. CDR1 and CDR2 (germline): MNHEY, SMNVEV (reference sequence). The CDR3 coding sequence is TGTGCCAGCAGTCCGGACAGGGTAGATAATTCACCCCTCCACTTT. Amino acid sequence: CASSPDRVDNSPLHF.

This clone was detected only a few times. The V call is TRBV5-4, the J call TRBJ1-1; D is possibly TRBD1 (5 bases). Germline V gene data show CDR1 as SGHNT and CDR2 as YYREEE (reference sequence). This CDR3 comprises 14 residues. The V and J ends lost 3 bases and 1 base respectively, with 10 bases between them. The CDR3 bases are TGTGCCAGCAGCTACGACAGCCCGAACACTGAAGCTTTCTTT. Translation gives CASSYDSPNTEAFF. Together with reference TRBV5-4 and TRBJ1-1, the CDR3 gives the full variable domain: ETGVTQSPTHLIKTRGQQVTLRCSSQSGHNTVSWYQQALGQGPQFIFQYYREEENGRGNFPPRFSGLQFPNYSSELNVNALELDDSALYLCASSYDSPNTEAFFGQGTRLTVV.

The CDR3 is CASSEDLGGPSDEAFF. The CDR3 nucleotides are TGTGCCAGCAGTGAAGATTTGGGGGGACCATCAGACGAAGCTTTCTTT. The chain has TRBV6-1 and TRBJ1-1, with a tentative D call TRBD1 (5 bases). Between the trimmed V and J ends, which lost 1 base and 8 bases, there was a span of 20 bases. The CDR3 extends over 16 amino acids. Germline-derived CDR1 and CDR2 are MNHNS and SASEGT.

The CDR3: CASRDQGYSNQPQHF. The CDR3 DNA is TGTGCCAGTAGGGATCAGGGCTATAGCAATCAGCCCCAGCATTTT. V and J are TRBV19 and TRBJ1-5, with D possibly matching TRBD1 (5 bases). The CDR3 totals 15 residues. The V end was cut by 6 bases, the J end by 0 bases, with 12 bases between. CDR1 LNHDA and CDR2 SQIVND come from the germline V gene (reference sequence).

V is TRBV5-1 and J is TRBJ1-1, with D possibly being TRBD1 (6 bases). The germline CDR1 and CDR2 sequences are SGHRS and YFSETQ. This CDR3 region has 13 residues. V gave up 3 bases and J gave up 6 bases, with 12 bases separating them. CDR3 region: CASSYGTSAEAFF. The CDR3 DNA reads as TGCGCCAGCAGCTACGGGACATCGGCTGAAGCTTTCTTT.

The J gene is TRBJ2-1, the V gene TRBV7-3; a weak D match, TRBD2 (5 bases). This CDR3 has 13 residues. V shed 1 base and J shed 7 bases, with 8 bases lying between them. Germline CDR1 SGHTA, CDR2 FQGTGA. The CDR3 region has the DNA TGTGCCAGCAGCTTAAGAGGGTTTAATGAGCAGTTCTTC. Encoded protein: CASSLRGFNEQFF.